This T cell receptor beta chain was captured by sequencing in a study of T cell responses to AZD1222 COVID-19 vaccine. General study results and limits: Seropositive status at baseline applied to only five to seven AZD1222 recipients.

Comments on this clone: What it recognizes is unknown.

Germline loops: CDR1 MGHRA, CDR2 YSYEKL. The CDR3 extends over 16 amino acids. V shed 4 bases and J 4 bases; nucleotides not matched to a gene: 9. Some clones are missing from TCRdb's copy, which holds only in-frame ones; the method was immunoSEQ multiplex PCR. The sample carries about 130,000 clones, about 90% recorded once. Sample: peripheral blood, taken on day 0 of AZD1222 vaccination. This receptor was taken from an adult in good health. V usage is TRBV4-1 and J usage is TRBJ1-5, with TRBD1 matching 8 bases. CDR3 sequence (DNA): TGCGCCAGCAGCCTTTTCCCGGGACAGGCAAATCAGCCCCAGCATTTT. It codes for CASSLFPGQANQPQHF.